What follows is one TCR beta chain and its context. The antigen is not known. This sample stems from a study of identical twins. The CDR3 runs 19 residues. V dropped 0 bases and J dropped 4; count of bases not matched to a gene: 15. Per the germline V gene, CDR1 is LGHNT and CDR2 is FRNRAP. Via MiXCR, TCRdb re-called the 5' RACE reads, giving one row per CDR3 protein. The profile shows fewer than 550,000 distinct CDR3 sequences, roughly 15% of them singletons. General study points: Beta out-of-frame sequences showed weaker excess twin sharing. There was an excess of low generation probability in the out-of-frame alpha sequences that twins shared. While abundant cord blood beta clonotypes carried fewer insertions, memory repertoires showed no such pattern.

These data also featured in a second study, about yellow fever vaccine responses in identical twins. From that report: On the reported evidence, twins' vaccine T cell responses seemed partly convergent and partly personalized.

The material sequenced was CD4+ T cells sorted from blood. The rearrangement uses TRBV12-5 and TRBJ1-1; 9 bases fit TRBD1. This receptor was identified in a woman aged 18-29 years in good health. Here the CDR3 reads CASGLVSKDRGNLSTEAFF. The CDR3 bases are TGTGCTAGTGGTTTGGTATCCAAGGACAGGGGAAACCTGAGCACTGAAGCTTTCTTT.